These 32 T cell receptor beta chains were all obtained from the same sample, sequenced in a study of blood T cell repertoires in COVID-19. Data came from immunoSEQ multiplex PCR; TCRdb stores just in-frame clones and leaves some out. The sample records roughly 150,000 clones, 84% being singletons. The specimen was peripheral blood. These receptors were obtained from a woman in her 50s with acute or convalescent COVID-19.

The chain is built from TRBV19 and TRBJ1-2; no definite D call. Trimming cost V 5 bases and J 8 bases, with 12 bases left between them. This CDR3 contains 12 residues. Germline lookup yields CDR1 LNHDA and CDR2 SQIVND (reference sequence). DNA of the CDR3: TGTGCCAGTAGTCAAGAGGTGCGGGGCTACACCTTC. It yields the protein CASSQEVRGYTF.

This chain connects TRBV5-1 to TRBJ1-1; 9 bases map to TRBD1. Trimming at V came to 4 bases and at J to 2 bases, leaving 6 bases not matched to a gene. The CDR3 runs to 15 residues. Per the germline V gene, CDR1 is SGHRS and CDR2 is YFSETQ. CDR3 amino acids: CASSEGQGVNTEAFF. CDR3 nucleotides: TGCGCCAGCAGCGAGGGACAGGGAGTTAACACTGAAGCTTTCTTT.

This rearrangement joins TRBV9 to TRBJ2-2, with 7 nucleotides matching TRBD2. Germline-derived CDR1 and CDR2 are SGDLS and YYNGEE. Trimming took 0 bases from V and 2 from J; bases not matched to a gene: 4. This CDR3 contains 16 residues. Here the CDR3 reads CASSVDPGGNTGELFF. The CDR3 DNA reads as TGTGCCAGCAGCGTAGACCCGGGGGGTAACACCGGGGAGCTGTTTTTT.

This clone came up once. The chain recombines TRBV7-2 with TRBJ2-1; TRBD1 aligns across 8 bases. This CDR3 comprises 16 residues. Germline V gives CDR1 SGHTA, CDR2 FQGNSA. V shed 6 bases, J shed 0 bases, and the junction held 7 bases outside the gene matches. This CDR3 is CASRSTGGTSYNEQFF. CDR3 DNA sequence: TGTGCCAGCAGGTCAACAGGGGGTACCTCCTACAATGAGCAGTTCTTC.

About this clone: The sample carries other DNA sequences with the same CDR3. This chain connects TRBV18 to TRBJ2-7; D is unresolved. The CDR3 loop spans 12 amino acids. The germline V gene has CDR1 KGHSH and CDR2 LQKENI. The V gene lost 2 bases and the J gene lost 7 bases, with 9 bases spanning the gap. For the CDR3, the DNA is TGTGCCAGCTCACCAGCCACTCGGGAGCAGTACTTC. As protein: CASSPATREQYF.

This rearrangement joins TRBV24-1 to TRBJ2-7; 9 bases match TRBD1. This CDR3 is 16 amino acids long. Per germline, CDR1 KGHDR and CDR2 SFDVKD. The V segment lost 2 bases and the J segment 6 bases; nucleotides outside the gene matches: 10. CDR3 DNA: TGTGCCACCAGTGATTATTCTAGGACAGGGGACGGCGAGCAGTACTTC. This translates into CATSDYSRTGDGEQYF.

The rearrangement links TRBV28 to TRBJ1-6; 7 bases are a match to TRBD1. Germline V lookup: CDR1 MDHEN, CDR2 SYDVKM. The trim removed 2 bases at V and 7 bases at J, leaving 5 bases unmatched. CDR3 size: 15 residues. CDR3 residues: CASSLRTGRNSPLHF. The CDR3 DNA reads as TGTGCCAGCAGTTTAAGGACAGGTCGGAATTCACCCCTCCACTTT.

This chain links TRBV4-1 with TRBJ1-6; D not certain. Between the trimmed V and J ends, which lost 4 bases and 6 bases, there was a span of 19 bases. The CDR3 length is 17 residues. From germline, CDR1 is MGHRA and CDR2 YSYEKL. The CDR3 sequence is CASSRDDQRGINSPLHF. DNA of the CDR3: TGCGCCAGCAGCCGAGATGACCAGAGAGGGATTAATTCACCCCTCCACTTT.

V usage is TRBV5-1 and J usage is TRBJ1-6, with a tentative D call TRBD1 (6 bases). CDR3 length: 15 amino acids. Germline assignment: CDR1 SGHRS and CDR2 YFSETQ. V was trimmed by 0 bases and J by 5 bases, leaving 9 bases between them. CDR3 bases: TGCGCCAGCAGCTTGGAAGGGGGGGATAATTCACCCCTCCACTTT. It translates to CASSLEGGDNSPLHF.

The rearrangement links TRBV7-7 to TRBJ2-1; no firm D call. This CDR3 contains 16 residues. Trimming shortened V by 0 bases and J by 0 bases, and 9 bases separated the two germline ends. From germline, CDR1 is SSHAT and CDR2 FNYEAQ (reference sequence). CDR3 sequence reads: CASSLAVASSYNEQFF. As DNA, the CDR3 is TGTGCCAGCAGCTTAGCAGTAGCAAGCTCCTACAATGAGCAGTTCTTC.

The chain uses TRBV21-1 and TRBJ2-1; TRBD2 was called by the table and not checked on the DNA. TRBV21-1 is assigned pseudogene status. The CDR3 consists of 20 residues. CDR3 residues: CASSKSWPAGGPSSYNEQFF. CDR3 sequence (DNA): TGTGCCAGCAGCAAATCCTGGCCAGCGGGAGGCCCCAGCTCCTACAATGAGCAGTTCTTC.

The chain combines TRBV7-6 with TRBJ2-2; the match to TRBD2 covers 14 bases. V shed 5 bases, J shed 4 bases, and the junction held 12 bases outside the gene matches. This CDR3 region has 19 residues. Germline values: CDR1 SGHVS, CDR2 FNYEAQ. CDR3 in amino acids: CASSPRPTSGGAVTGELFF. CDR3 nucleotide sequence: TGTGCCAGCAGCCCGAGACCGACTAGCGGGGGGGCCGTCACCGGGGAGCTGTTTTTT.

The rearrangement links TRBV19 to TRBJ2-1, with D tentatively TRBD1 (5 bases). Germline CDR1 is LNHDA and CDR2 is SQIVND (reference sequence). The V end lost 5 bases, the J end lost 0 bases, and 11 bases lay between the germline ends. The CDR3 contains 15 residues. In DNA, the CDR3 is TGTGCCAGTAGTGAACAGGTCATCTCCTACAATGAGCAGTTCTTC. Translation gives CASSEQVISYNEQFF. The full variable domain, completed using reference TRBV19 and TRBJ2-1, is DGGITQSPKYLFRKEGQNVTLSCEQNLNHDAMYWYRQDPGQGLRLIYYSQIVNDFQKGDIAEGYSVSREKKESFPLTVTSAQKNPTAFYLCASSEQVISYNEQFFGPGTRLTVL.

V gene TRBV24-1 combines with J gene TRBJ2-5, with 9 bases that match TRBD1. Germline lookup yields CDR1 KGHDR and CDR2 SFDVKD. The CDR3 spans 15 residues. Germline trimming cut 4 bases from V and 5 bases from J; bases unmatched to any gene: 7. The CDR3 DNA reads TGTGCCACCAGTGACCCCACAGGGGGCTGGGAGACCCAGTACTTC. This codes for CATSDPTGGWETQYF.

V usage is TRBV19 and J usage is TRBJ2-6; D not certain. The V gene's germline CDR1 is LNHDA and CDR2 SQIVND (reference sequence). Trimming shortened V by 6 bases and J by 0 bases, and 9 bases separated the two germline ends. The CDR3 spans 15 residues. The CDR3 reads CASRNTISGANVLTF. The CDR3, as DNA: TGTGCCAGTAGGAACACGATCTCTGGGGCCAACGTCCTGACTTTC. Full variable domain (missing parts from reference TRBV19 and TRBJ2-6): DGGITQSPKYLFRKEGQNVTLSCEQNLNHDAMYWYRQDPGQGLRLIYYSQIVNDFQKGDIAEGYSVSREKKESFPLTVTSAQKNPTAFYLCASRNTISGANVLTFGAGSRLTVL.

This sequence joins TRBV7-2 and TRBJ2-5; TRBD2 agrees at 10 bases. Germline V CDR1 and CDR2: SGHTA, FQGNSA. This CDR3 is 17 amino acids long. V was pared by 5 bases and J by 6 bases, with 15 bases of the junction left unmatched. CDR3 sequence (DNA): TGTGCCAGCAGCGCCTTTTATAGCGGGGGGACTCATAAGACCCAGTACTTC. Amino acid sequence: CASSAFYSGGTHKTQYF.

The chain's CDR3 is CATSEGDSSYNEQFF. The CDR3 region has the DNA TGTGCCACCAGTGAAGGGGACAGCTCCTACAATGAGCAGTTCTTC. This chain connects TRBV24-1 to TRBJ2-1, with TRBD1 matching 7 bases. There are 15 residues in the CDR3. V shed 4 bases, J shed 0 bases, and the junction held 2 bases outside the gene matches. Germline V gives CDR1 KGHDR, CDR2 SFDVKD.

The chain links TRBV28 to TRBJ2-2; 7 nucleotides match TRBD2. Unmatched junction bases numbered 4, after V lost 5 bases and J lost 1 base. The germline V gene has CDR1 MDHEN and CDR2 SYDVKM. The CDR3 extends over 15 amino acids. The CDR3 here is CASSPSGLNTGELFF. CDR3 coding DNA: TGTGCCAGCAGTCCTAGCGGACTGAACACCGGGGAGCTGTTTTTT.

This rearrangement joins TRBV6-5 to TRBJ1-5; TRBD1 aligns across 7 bases. Trimming cost V 6 bases and J 7 bases; bases outside gene matches: 9. Per the germline V gene, CDR1 is MNHEY and CDR2 is SVGAGI. The CDR3 runs 14 residues. The CDR3 DNA sequence: TGTGCCAGCAGCCGAGGGGGCGTAGGGCAGCCCCAGCATTTT. Its translation is CASSRGGVGQPQHF.

The rearrangement joins TRBV23-1 to TRBJ2-1; TRBD2 is a possible D gene (7 bases). TRBV23-1 is known as an ORF, though its function is uncertain. The CDR3 length is 18 residues. Trimming left V 7 bases short and J 8 bases short, with 30 bases between. CDR3 sequence reads: CASMRRSVLGGGADEQFF. The CDR3 bases are TGCGCCAGCATGCGGCGTAGCGTTTTAGGGGGAGGGGCAGATGAGCAGTTCTTC.

This clone was counted once. This chain links TRBV23-1 with TRBJ1-5, with D possibly TRBD1 on 5 matching bases. TRBV23-1 is an ORF, with its function uncertain. Trimming cost V 4 bases and J 0 bases, with 13 bases left between them. The CDR3 has 16 residues. As DNA, the CDR3 is TGCGCCAGCAGTCTACAGACAGCTTATAGCAATCAGCCCCAGCATTTT. It specifies CASSLQTAYSNQPQHF.

The chain recombines TRBV5-6 with TRBJ2-5; tentative D call: TRBD1 (5 bases). Deletions cut 6 bases from V and 5 bases from J, with 14 bases between. This CDR3 contains 13 residues. CDR1 and CDR2 from the germline V gene are SGHDT and YYEEEE. The CDR3 nucleotides are TGTGCCAGCACCTCAGGGATGAGGGAGACCCAGTACTTC. Translated: CASTSGMRETQYF. The complete variable domain, with remaining parts taken from reference TRBV5-6 and TRBJ2-5, reads DAGVTQSPTHLIKTRGQQVTLRCSPKSGHDTVSWYQQALGQGPQFIFQYYEEEERQRGNFPDRFSGHQFPNYSSELNVNALLLGDSALYLCASTSGMRETQYFGPGTRLLVL.

This CDR3 is CASMTRTGEETQYF. In DNA form, the CDR3 reads TGTGCCAGCATGACGCGGACGGGGGAAGAGACCCAGTACTTC. The rearrangement joins TRBV7-9 to TRBJ2-5, with a weak D call TRBD2 (6 bases). V lost 7 bases and J 3 bases, leaving 15 bases between the germline ends. The CDR3 is 14 residues long. Germline CDR1 and CDR2: SEHNR and FQNEAQ (reference sequence).

The V call is TRBV6-5, the J call TRBJ1-5; D not certain. Germline V CDR1 and CDR2: MNHEY, SVGAGI. V lost 0 bases, J lost 3 bases, and 12 bases lay in between. This CDR3 comprises 16 residues. CDR3 DNA sequence: TGTGCCAGCAGTTACTCGATGGTCACTGACAATCAGCCCCAGCATTTT. Protein: CASSYSMVTDNQPQHF.

This clone was counted once. The chain employs TRBV4-2 and TRBJ2-5; D not certain. Trimming pared 0 bases from V and 7 bases from J, leaving 12 bases between. The germline V gene encodes CDR1 LGHNA and CDR2 YNFKEQ. The CDR3 covers 14 residues. The CDR3 sequence is CASSQDTVPGTQYF. CDR3 nucleotide sequence: TGTGCCAGCAGCCAAGATACAGTACCAGGGACCCAGTACTTC.

The chain couples TRBV15 to TRBJ2-5; 10 bases are a match to TRBD2. The ends lost 0 bases at V and 4 bases at J; junction bases unmatched: 5. This CDR3 has 16 residues. Per germline, CDR1 LNHNV and CDR2 YYDKDF (reference sequence). The CDR3 coding sequence is TGTGCCACCAGCAGAGATAAGCGGGGGGGCGGAGAGACCCAGTACTTC. Protein: CATSRDKRGGGETQYF.

The genes are TRBV20-1 and TRBJ1-2, with D hard to call. Looked up from germline, CDR1 is DFQATT and CDR2 is SNEGSKA (reference sequence). CDR3 length equals 11 residues. CDR3 in amino acids: CSGPRDYGYTF. In DNA form, the CDR3 reads TGCAGCGGCCCCCGGGACTATGGCTACACCTTC.

The chain combines TRBV25-1 with TRBJ2-7; perhaps TRBD1 as D (6 bases). The CDR3 is 12 residues long. CDR1 and CDR2 from the germline V gene are MGHDK and SYGVNS. Trimming pared 7 bases from V and 3 bases from J, leaving 10 bases between. CDR3 residues: CASIGQSYEQYF. CDR3 in DNA: TGTGCCAGCATCGGACAGAGCTACGAGCAGTACTTC.

The V and J genes are TRBV28 and TRBJ1-1; 9 bases are shared with TRBD1. The V gene end was trimmed by 7 bases and the J gene end by 11 bases; junction bases not matched to a gene: 14. The germline CDR1 and CDR2 sequences are MDHEN and SYDVKM. This CDR3 is 14 amino acids long. The CDR3 DNA reads TGTGCCAGCATCCCGGGACAGGGTACTTTTTTGGCTTTCTTT. Its protein product is CASIPGQGTFLAFF. Supplemented by reference TRBV28 and TRBJ1-1, the full variable domain reads DVKVTQSSRYLVKRTGEKVFLECVQDMDHENMFWYRQDPGLGLRLIYFSYDVKMKEKGDIPEGYSVSREKKERFSLILESASTNQTSMYLCASIPGQGTFLAFFGQGTRLTVV.

This clone is a singleton in its sample. This sequence joins TRBV28 and TRBJ1-1; TRBD1 matches 8 bases. CDR1 MDHEN and CDR2 SYDVKM come from the germline V gene. The CDR3 runs to 17 residues. J was trimmed by 1 base and V by 2 bases; bases with no gene match: 9. CDR3 bases: TGTGCCAGCAGTTTAGTTCTCGACAGGGGATGGAACACTGAAGCTTTCTTT. Protein sequence: CASSLVLDRGWNTEAFF.

The chain uses TRBV7-2 and TRBJ2-1; D remains ambiguous. The CDR3 is made up of 14 amino acids. Germline V gene sequence: CDR1 SGHTA, CDR2 FQGNSA. With 1 base removed from V and 6 bases from J, the gap between germline ends came to 10 bases. CDR3 residues: CASSLDALTNEQFF. As DNA, the CDR3 is TGTGCCAGCAGCTTAGATGCGCTAACCAATGAGCAGTTCTTC. Drawing the rest from reference TRBV7-2 and TRBJ2-1, the complete variable domain is GAGVSQSPSNKVTEKGKDVELRCDPISGHTALYWYRQSLGQGLEFLIYFQGNSAPDKSGLPSDRFSAERTGGSVSTLTIQRTQQEDSAVYLCASSLDALTNEQFFGPGTRLTVL.

The chain recombines TRBV7-9 with TRBJ2-7, with D perhaps matching TRBD1 (5 bases). The V and J ends lost 5 bases and 2 bases respectively, with 7 bases between them. The CDR3 runs 12 residues. The V gene's germline CDR1 is SEHNR and CDR2 FQNEAQ (reference sequence). The CDR3 nucleotides read TGTGCCAGCAGCCAGGGAACCTACGAGCAGTACTTC. This sequence encodes CASSQGTYEQYF.